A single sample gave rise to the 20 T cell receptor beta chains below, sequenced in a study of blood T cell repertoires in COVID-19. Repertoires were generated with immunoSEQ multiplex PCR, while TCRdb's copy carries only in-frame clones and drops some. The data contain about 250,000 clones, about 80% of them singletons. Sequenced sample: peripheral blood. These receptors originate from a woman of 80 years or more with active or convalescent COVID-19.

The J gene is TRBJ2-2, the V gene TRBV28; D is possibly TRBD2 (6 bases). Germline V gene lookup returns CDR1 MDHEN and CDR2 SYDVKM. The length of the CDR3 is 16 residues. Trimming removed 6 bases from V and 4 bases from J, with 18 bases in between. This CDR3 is CASSPGLAHRTGELFF. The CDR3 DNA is TGTGCCAGCAGCCCGGGGCTAGCGCACCGCACCGGGGAGCTGTTTTTT.

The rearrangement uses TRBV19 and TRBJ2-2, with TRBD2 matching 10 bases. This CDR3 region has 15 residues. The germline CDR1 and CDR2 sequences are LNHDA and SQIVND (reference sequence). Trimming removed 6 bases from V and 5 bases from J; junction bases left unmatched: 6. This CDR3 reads CASRSAGGPTGELFF. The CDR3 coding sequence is TGTGCCAGTAGGTCAGCGGGGGGGCCGACCGGGGAGCTGTTTTTT.

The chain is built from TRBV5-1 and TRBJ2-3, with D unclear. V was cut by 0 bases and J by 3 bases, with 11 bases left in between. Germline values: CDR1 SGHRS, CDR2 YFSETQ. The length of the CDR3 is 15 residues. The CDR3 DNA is TGCGCCAGCAGCTTGGGAACTTTGGTTACAGATACGCAGTATTTT. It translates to CASSLGTLVTDTQYF.

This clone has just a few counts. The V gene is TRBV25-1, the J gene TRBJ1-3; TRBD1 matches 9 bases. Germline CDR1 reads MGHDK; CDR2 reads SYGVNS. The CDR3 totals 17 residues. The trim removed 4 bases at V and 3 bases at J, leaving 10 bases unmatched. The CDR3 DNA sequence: TGTGCCAGCAGTGCCCCATGGGGGACAGGGCATGGAAACACCATATATTTT. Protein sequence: CASSAPWGTGHGNTIYF.

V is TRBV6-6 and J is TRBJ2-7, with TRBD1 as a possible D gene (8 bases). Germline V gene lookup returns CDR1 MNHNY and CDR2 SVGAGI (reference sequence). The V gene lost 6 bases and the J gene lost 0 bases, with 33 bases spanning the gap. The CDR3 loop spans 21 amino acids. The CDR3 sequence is CASSRQTGGRTRGTVSYEQYF. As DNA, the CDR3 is TGTGCCAGCAGCCGCCAAACAGGGGGAAGGACGCGGGGGACGGTCTCCTACGAGCAGTACTTC.

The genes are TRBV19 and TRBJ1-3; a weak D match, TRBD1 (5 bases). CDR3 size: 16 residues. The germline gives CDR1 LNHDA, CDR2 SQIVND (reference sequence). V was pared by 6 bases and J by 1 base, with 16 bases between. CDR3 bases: TGTGCCAGTAGCCTGCGGGGGGGTTCTTCTGGAAACACCATATATTTT. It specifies CASSLRGGSSGNTIYF. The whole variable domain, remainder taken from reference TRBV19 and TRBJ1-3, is DGGITQSPKYLFRKEGQNVTLSCEQNLNHDAMYWYRQDPGQGLRLIYYSQIVNDFQKGDIAEGYSVSREKKESFPLTVTSAQKNPTAFYLCASSLRGGSSGNTIYFGEGSWLTVV.

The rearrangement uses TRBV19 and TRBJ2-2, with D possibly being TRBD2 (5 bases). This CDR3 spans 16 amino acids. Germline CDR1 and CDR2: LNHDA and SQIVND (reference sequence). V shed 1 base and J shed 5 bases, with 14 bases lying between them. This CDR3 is CASSIAGPGLTGELFF. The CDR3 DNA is TGTGCCAGTAGTATAGCCGGGCCGGGGTTGACCGGGGAGCTGTTTTTT.

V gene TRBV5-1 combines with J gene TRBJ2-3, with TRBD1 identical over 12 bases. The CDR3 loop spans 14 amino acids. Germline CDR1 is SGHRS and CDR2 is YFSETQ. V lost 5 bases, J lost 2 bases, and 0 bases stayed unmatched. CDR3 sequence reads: CASRGQGATDTQYF. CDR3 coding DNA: TGCGCCAGCAGGGGACAGGGGGCCACAGATACGCAGTATTTT.

The CDR3 reads CASSQDGTGANYGYTF. DNA of the CDR3: TGCGCCAGCAGCCAAGATGGGACAGGGGCGAACTATGGCTACACCTTC. The chain uses TRBV4-1 and TRBJ1-2; 10 bases map to TRBD1. V was pared by 0 bases and J by 2 bases, with 3 bases of the junction left unmatched. There are 16 residues in the CDR3. Germline CDR1 reads MGHRA; CDR2 reads YSYEKL.

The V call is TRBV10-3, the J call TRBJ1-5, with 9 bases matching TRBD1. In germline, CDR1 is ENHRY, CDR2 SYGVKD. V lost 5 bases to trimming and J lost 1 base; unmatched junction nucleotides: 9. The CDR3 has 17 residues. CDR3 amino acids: CAISSGQGVESNQPQHF. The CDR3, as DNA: TGTGCCATCAGTTCGGGACAGGGAGTCGAAAGCAATCAGCCCCAGCATTTT.

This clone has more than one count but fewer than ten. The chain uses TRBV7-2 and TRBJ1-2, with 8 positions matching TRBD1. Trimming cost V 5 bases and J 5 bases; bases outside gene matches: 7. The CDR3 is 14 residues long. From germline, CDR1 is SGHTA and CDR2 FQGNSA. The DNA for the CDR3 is TGTGCCAGCAGCCCCGGACAGGGACGGTATGGCTACACCTTC. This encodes CASSPGQGRYGYTF.

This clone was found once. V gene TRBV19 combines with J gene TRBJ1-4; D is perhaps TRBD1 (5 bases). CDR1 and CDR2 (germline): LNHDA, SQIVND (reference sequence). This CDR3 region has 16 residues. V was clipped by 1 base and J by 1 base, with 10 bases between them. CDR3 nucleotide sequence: TGTGCCAGTAGTATAGCCCAGGGATTAACTAATGAAAAACTGTTTTTT. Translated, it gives CASSIAQGLTNEKLFF.

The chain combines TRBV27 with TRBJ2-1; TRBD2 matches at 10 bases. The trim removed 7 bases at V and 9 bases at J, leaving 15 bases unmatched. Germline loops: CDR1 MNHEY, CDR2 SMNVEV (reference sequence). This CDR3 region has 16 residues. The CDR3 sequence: CASTRGSGGAAGEQFF. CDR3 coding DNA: TGTGCCAGCACCCGGGGGAGCGGGGGGGCTGCCGGTGAGCAGTTCTTC.

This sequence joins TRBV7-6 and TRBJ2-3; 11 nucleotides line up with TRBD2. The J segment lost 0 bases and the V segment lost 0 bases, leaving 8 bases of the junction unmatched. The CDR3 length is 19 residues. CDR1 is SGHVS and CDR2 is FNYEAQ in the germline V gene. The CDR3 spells CASSLALGLAGGSTDTQYF. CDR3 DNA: TGTGCCAGCAGCTTAGCGCTTGGGCTAGCGGGAGGTAGCACAGATACGCAGTATTTT.

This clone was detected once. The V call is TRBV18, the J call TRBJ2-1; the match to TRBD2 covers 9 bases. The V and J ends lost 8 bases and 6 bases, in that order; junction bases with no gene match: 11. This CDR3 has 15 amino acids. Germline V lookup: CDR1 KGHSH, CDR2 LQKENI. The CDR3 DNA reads TGTGCCAGCCACCCCCAAGCTAGCGGGGTCAATGAGCAGTTCTTC. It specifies CASHPQASGVNEQFF.

CDR3 loop: CASSFQGPYTEAFF. DNA for the CDR3: TGTGCCAGCAGCTTTCAGGGGCCCTACACTGAAGCTTTCTTT. The V gene is TRBV11-2, the J gene TRBJ1-1; tentatively, D is TRBD1 (6 bases). Germline assignment: CDR1 SGHAT and CDR2 FQNNGV. With 3 bases removed from V and 3 bases from J, the gap between germline ends came to 11 bases. The CDR3 is made up of 14 amino acids.

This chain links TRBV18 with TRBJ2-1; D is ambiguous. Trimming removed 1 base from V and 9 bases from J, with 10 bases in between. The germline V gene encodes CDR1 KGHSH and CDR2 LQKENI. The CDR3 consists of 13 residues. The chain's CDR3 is CASSPRLVSEQFF. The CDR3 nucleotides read TGTGCCAGCTCACCACGGTTAGTTAGTGAGCAGTTCTTC.

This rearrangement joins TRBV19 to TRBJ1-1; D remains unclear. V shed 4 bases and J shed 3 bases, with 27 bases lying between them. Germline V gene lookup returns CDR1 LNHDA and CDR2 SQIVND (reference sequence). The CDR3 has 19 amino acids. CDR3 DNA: TGTGCCAGTAGTAAGGGAGTGGGCCGAATTAACCTTGGGGACACTGAAGCTTTCTTT. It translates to CASSKGVGRINLGDTEAFF.

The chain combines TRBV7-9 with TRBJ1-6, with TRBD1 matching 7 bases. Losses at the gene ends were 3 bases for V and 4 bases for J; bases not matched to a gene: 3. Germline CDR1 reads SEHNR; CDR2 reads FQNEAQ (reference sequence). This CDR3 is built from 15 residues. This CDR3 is CASSLWDRYNSPLHF. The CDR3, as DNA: TGTGCCAGCAGCTTGTGGGACAGATATAATTCACCCCTCCACTTT.

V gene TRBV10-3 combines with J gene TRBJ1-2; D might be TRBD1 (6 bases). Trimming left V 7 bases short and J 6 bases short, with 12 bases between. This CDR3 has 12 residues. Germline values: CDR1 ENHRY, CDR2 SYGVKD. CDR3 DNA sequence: TGTGCCATCAACAGGGTTGGTGATGGCTACACCTTC. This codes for CAINRVGDGYTF.